The rows below give T cell receptor beta chains drawn from one sample of a study of T cell responses to AZD1222 COVID-19 vaccine. Sequencing was performed with immunoSEQ multiplex PCR; in TCRdb, only in-frame clones are kept and a portion is missing. This sample carries about 84,000 clones, 87% of them seen once, and the ten largest clones take approximately 1.5%. This material consisted of peripheral blood, taken on day 0 of AZD1222 vaccination. These receptor sequences come from an adult in good health. Both conserved end residues are part of each CDR3. The D gene is left open where the match is weak. The size entry is marked missing in some rows and otherwise reads once, few, many or a size class.

TRBJ2-7 | TRBD2 | NA | TRBV6-5 | CASRTSGRYEQYF | TGTGCCAGCAGAACTAGCGGGAGGTACGAGCAGTACTTC
TRBJ1-3 | NA | NA | TRBV18 | CASSPDNSGNTIYF | TGTGCCAGCTCACCGGACAATTCTGGAAACACCATATATTTT
TRBJ2-3 | NA | NA | TRBV6-2/TRBV6-3 | CASSYVGLSTDTQYF | TGTGCCAGCAGTTACGTAGGACTCAGCACAGATACGCAGTATTTT
TRBJ2-3 | TRBD1 | NA | TRBV15 | CATSSARDRATDTQYF | TGTGCCACCAGCAGCGCCCGGGACAGGGCAACAGATACGCAGTATTTT
TRBJ1-2 | TRBD1 | NA | TRBV19 | CASSIRTGRRSYTF | TGTGCCAGTAGTATCAGGACAGGCAGAAGAAGCTACACCTTC
TRBJ1-6 | NA | NA | TRBV7-9 | CASSSVGGTISPLHF | TGTGCCAGCAGCTCCGTAGGAGGGACAATTTCACCCCTCCACTTT
TRBJ2-1 | NA | NA | TRBV7-9 | CAVGLNEQFF | TGTGCCGTGGGTTTGAATGAGCAGTTCTTC
TRBJ1-1 | NA | few | TRBV18 | CASSLKTANTEAFF | TGTGCCAGCTCACTGAAGACGGCGAACACTGAAGCTTTCTTT
TRBJ1-1 | NA | NA | TRBV9 | CASSAVYGADTEAFF | TGTGCCAGCAGCGCGGTTTACGGGGCTGACACTGAAGCTTTCTTT
TRBJ1-1 | TRBD1 | NA | TRBV6-5 | CASSYGTAYTEAFF | TGTGCCAGCAGTTACGGGACAGCCTACACTGAAGCTTTCTTT
TRBJ1-5 | NA | NA | TRBV5-6 | CASSLLGNQPQHF | TGTGCCAGCAGCTTGTTAGGCAATCAGCCCCAGCATTTT
TRBJ1-2 | NA | NA | TRBV10-3 | CAISGLGDAYGYTF | TGTGCCATCAGCGGTCTGGGGGACGCCTACGGCTACACCTTC
TRBJ1-3 | NA | NA | TRBV10-1 | CASRGSGNTIYF | TGCGCCAGCCGGGGCTCTGGAAACACCATATATTTT
TRBJ2-7 | NA | few | TRBV27 | CASRPARSYEQYF | TGTGCCAGCAGACCGGCCCGCTCCTACGAGCAGTACTTC
TRBJ1-2 | TRBD1 | NA | TRBV5-1 | CASSTGQGNYGYTF | TGCGCCAGCAGCACCGGACAGGGAAACTATGGCTACACCTTC
TRBJ1-2 | NA | NA | TRBV30 | CAWSPRPASTYGYTF | TGTGCCTGGAGTCCGCGGCCGGCGAGTACCTATGGCTACACCTTC
TRBJ2-2 | TRBD2 | NA | TRBV3-1/TRBV3-2 | CASSPRGSGRGAGELFF | TGTGCCAGCAGCCCTCGGGGGAGCGGGAGGGGCGCCGGGGAGCTGTTTTTT
TRBJ1-4 | NA | NA | TRBV5-8 | CASSRHTGTTNEKLFF | TGTGCCAGCAGCAGGCACACAGGGACAACTAATGAAAAACTGTTTTTT
TRBJ1-2 | NA | NA | TRBV30 | CAWSGGLSSGGYTF | TGTGCCTGGAGTGGGGGACTTAGTTCGGGAGGCTACACCTTC
TRBJ2-7 | TRBD1 | few | TRBV10-1 | CASSSGQGTYEQYF | TGCGCCAGCAGCTCGGGACAGGGCACCTACGAGCAGTACTTC
TRBJ1-1 | NA | NA | TRBV18 | CASYREGTEAFF | TGTGCCAGCTATCGTGAAGGGACTGAAGCTTTCTTT
TRBJ2-1 | TRBD2 | NA | TRBV29-1 | CSVEASGRDYEQFF | TGCAGCGTTGAGGCTAGCGGGAGGGACTATGAGCAGTTCTTC
TRBJ2-7 | NA | NA | TRBV7-9 | CASSLARQGYDYEQYF | TGTGCCAGCAGCTTAGCAAGGCAGGGATACGACTACGAGCAGTACTTC
TRBJ2-7 | NA | few | TRBV12-5 | CASGGPPYYEQYF | TGTGCTAGTGGTGGGCCTCCGTACTACGAGCAGTACTTC
TRBJ2-7 | TRBD2 | once | TRBV15 | CATSRDRGLALEQYF | TGTGCCACCAGCAGAGATCGGGGACTAGCTCTCGAGCAGTACTTC
TRBJ1-2 | NA | NA | TRBV19 | CASSEAPDYGYTF | TGTGCCAGTTCCGAGGCGCCAGACTATGGCTACACCTTC
TRBJ1-6 | TRBD1 | NA | TRBV7-9 | CASSFDRAWGNSPLHF | TGTGCCAGCAGCTTCGACAGGGCTTGGGGTAATTCACCCCTCCACTTT
TRBJ2-7 | TRBD1 | NA | TRBV6-6 | CASSPLTGESSYEQYF | TGTGCCAGCAGTCCGCTGACAGGGGAAAGCTCCTACGAGCAGTACTTC
TRBJ2-7 | TRBD2 | few | TRBV7-2 | CASTPTSVPFYEQYF | TGTGCCAGCACCCCGACTAGCGTGCCATTCTACGAGCAGTACTTC
TRBJ1-5 | NA | NA | TRBV2 | CASNRDASSDNQPQHF | TGTGCCAGTAACCGGGACGCCTCTTCAGACAATCAGCCCCAGCATTTT
TRBJ1-3 | NA | NA | TRBV9 | CASSVGWISGNTIYF | TGTGCCAGCAGCGTAGGGTGGATCTCTGGAAACACCATATATTTT
TRBJ1-6 | NA | NA | TRBV7-3 | CASSPEAGSGSPLHF | TGTGCCAGCAGCCCGGAGGCAGGGTCGGGATCACCCCTCCACTTT
TRBJ2-5 | NA | NA | TRBV9 | CASSVATGGRYQETQYF | TGTGCCAGCAGCGTAGCTACGGGTGGCAGGTACCAAGAGACCCAGTACTTC
TRBJ2-2 | TRBD2 | NA | TRBV6-5 | CASKQAGGPGGELFF | TGTGCCAGCAAGCAAGCGGGAGGGCCTGGCGGGGAGCTGTTTTTT
TRBJ2-1 | NA | NA | TRBV18 | CASSPPRDNEQFF | TGTGCCAGCTCACCACCGAGGGATAATGAGCAGTTCTTC
TRBJ2-1 | NA | NA | TRBV9 | CASSAGAPNEQFF | TGTGCCAGCAGCGCTGGTGCGCCGAATGAGCAGTTCTTC
TRBJ2-1 | TRBD2 | once | TRBV7-2 | CASSLNLSGRRANYNEQFF | TGTGCCAGCAGCTTAAATTTGAGCGGGAGAAGGGCCAACTACAATGAGCAGTTCTTC
TRBJ1-1 | NA | NA | TRBV7-2 | CASSPYATEDDTEAFF | TGTGCCAGCAGCCCCTATGCCACAGAGGACGACACTGAAGCTTTCTTT
TRBJ2-1 | NA | once | TRBV5-4 | CASSLIGNEQFF | TGTGCCAGCAGCTTGATTGGGAATGAGCAGTTCTTC
TRBJ1-1 | NA | NA | TRBV6-8 | CASSLLVPNTEAFF | TGTGCCAGCAGTTTATTAGTACCGAACACTGAAGCTTTCTTT
TRBJ2-1 | NA | once | TRBV10-3 | CAIGSGVDNEQFF | TGTGCCATCGGTTCGGGAGTCGACAATGAGCAGTTCTTC
TRBJ2-1 | NA | NA | TRBV3-1/TRBV3-2 | CASSQDRGLYNEQFF | TGTGCCAGCAGCCAAGATCGGGGACTTTACAATGAGCAGTTCTTC
TRBJ1-1 | NA | NA | TRBV21-1 | CASSKYGGTPFEAFF | TGTGCCAGCAGCAAATATGGGGGGACACCCTTTGAAGCTTTCTTT
TRBJ1-1 | NA | NA | TRBV12-5 | CASGPGRGGTEAFF | TGTGCTAGTGGTCCCGGACGGGGGGGCACTGAAGCTTTCTTT
TRBJ1-1 | NA | NA | TRBV25-1 | CASRRTENTEAFF | TGTGCCAGCCGAAGGACGGAGAACACTGAAGCTTTCTTT
TRBJ1-5 | NA | NA | TRBV7-9 | CASSLVGPPSNQPQHF | TGTGCCAGCAGCTTAGTGGGGCCCCCTAGCAATCAGCCCCAGCATTTT
TRBJ2-7 | NA | NA | TRBV6-2/TRBV6-3 | CASSYRFVHEQYF | TGTGCCAGCAGTTACAGGTTCGTCCACGAGCAGTACTTC
TRBJ2-1 | TRBD2 | NA | TRBV30 | CAWSREAIYNEQFF | TGTGCCTGGAGTCGGGAGGCCATTTACAATGAGCAGTTCTTC